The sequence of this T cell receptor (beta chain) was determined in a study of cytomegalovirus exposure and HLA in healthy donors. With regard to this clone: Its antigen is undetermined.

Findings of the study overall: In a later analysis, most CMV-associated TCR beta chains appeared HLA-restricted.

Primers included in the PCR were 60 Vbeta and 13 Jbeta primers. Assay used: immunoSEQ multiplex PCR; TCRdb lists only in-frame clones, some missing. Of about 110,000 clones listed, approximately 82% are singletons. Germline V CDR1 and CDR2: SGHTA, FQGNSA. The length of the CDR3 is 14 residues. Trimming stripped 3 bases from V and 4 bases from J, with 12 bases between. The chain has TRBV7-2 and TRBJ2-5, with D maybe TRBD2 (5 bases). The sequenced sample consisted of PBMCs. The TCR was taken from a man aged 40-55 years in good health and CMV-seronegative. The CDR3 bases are TGTGCCAGCAGCTTCGGGCTAGCCGTAGAGACCCAGTACTTC. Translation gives CASSFGLAVETQYF.